The clone carrying this T cell receptor (beta chain) was observed a single time. This specimen belongs to a study of blood T cell repertoires in COVID-19. On the study more broadly: Collection of acute and convalescent COVID-19 samples took place in the United States, Italy and Spain. Nucleic acid was either cDNA or gDNA, and it came from T cells, B-cell-depleted T cells, or PBMCs.

Data came from immunoSEQ multiplex PCR; TCRdb stores just in-frame clones and leaves some out. Here the sample spans 250,000 to 300,000 clones, over 80% being singletons. Material: peripheral blood. This TCR came from a man in his 60s who had recovered from COVID-19.

The CDR3 region has the DNA TGTGCCAGCAGCAAAGTAGAACGGGTAGAGGATACGCAGTATTTT. Residues: CASSKVERVEDTQYF. The chain recombines TRBV21-1 with TRBJ2-3; the table's D call of TRBD2 was not tested on the DNA. TRBV21-1 is assigned pseudogene status. The CDR3 consists of 15 residues.